A selection of T cell receptor beta chains follows, all from one sample in a study of beta chain features in type 1 diabetes. Here immunoSEQ multiplex PCR was the method, and the copy in TCRdb shows in-frame clones only, minus some. Altogether approximately 140,000 clones are present, 6% to 7.5% being singletons, with the ten largest covering roughly 1.5%. The sample comprised central memory CD4+ T cells from blood. The receptor set was obtained from a woman aged 30 to 39 in good health. Each CDR3 is given without its conserved first and last residue. Each record gives: V gene, CDR3 protein.

V gene: TRBV7-3
CDR3 protein: ASSLRQQASTDTQY

V gene: TRBV9
CDR3 protein: ASSTGATGRYT

V gene: TRBV11-2
CDR3 protein: ASSLVLGASGNTIY

V gene: TRBV19
CDR3 protein: ASSRSSVPTYNEQF

V gene: TRBV6-5
CDR3 protein: ASSRTGFNTEAF

V gene: TRBV7-8
CDR3 protein: ASSFRDRVSNEKLF

V gene: TRBV10-3
CDR3 protein: AISEQLGTAYEQY

V gene: TRBV2
CDR3 protein: ASSNRGGSYEQY

V gene: TRBV15
CDR3 protein: ATSRKTGGSEPQH

V gene: TRBV7-8
CDR3 protein: ASSLQGLSVSSYNEQF

V gene: TRBV4-3
CDR3 protein: ASSEGTGTYGYT

V gene: TRBV28
CDR3 protein: ASRDRTYEQY

V gene: TRBV5-1
CDR3 protein: ASSFTTGSPLRNTGELF

V gene: TRBV28
CDR3 protein: ASSPRLAGTDTQY

V gene: TRBV9
CDR3 protein: ASSRGPNSVEEQY

V gene: TRBV9
CDR3 protein: ASSVAGSTVGGELF

V gene: TRBV2
CDR3 protein: ASRTGGSQF

V gene: TRBV29-1
CDR3 protein: SVGGRGLGADTQY

V gene: TRBV6-6
CDR3 protein: ASTLTSRGSRQPQH

V gene: TRBV6-6
CDR3 protein: ASSYLVGRGSEQY

V gene: TRBV4-1
CDR3 protein: ASSQDSGVMNTEAF

V gene: TRBV28
CDR3 protein: FRGFNSYEQY

V gene: TRBV19
CDR3 protein: ASSLPRVAGNNEQF

V gene: TRBV7-3
CDR3 protein: ASSPGLAGETQY

V gene: TRBV27
CDR3 protein: ASPRGFGPSNEQF

V gene: TRBV18
CDR3 protein: ASSSVEGDEQY

V gene: TRBV11-2
CDR3 protein: ASSLRGLGVGREDNEQF

V gene: TRBV14
CDR3 protein: ASSPQQDTEAF

V gene: TRBV6-6
CDR3 protein: ASRTTSGEENEQF

V gene: TRBV5-1
CDR3 protein: ASRWDSNTGELF

V gene: TRBV25-1
CDR3 protein: ASSVGTDSYEQY

V gene: TRBV7-2
CDR3 protein: ASSLGSGGRADTQY

V gene: TRBV6-1
CDR3 protein: ASSERDRPNQPQH

V gene: TRBV7-3
CDR3 protein: ASSLASAGNEQF

V gene: TRBV6-5
CDR3 protein: ASSYSGVQETQY

V gene: TRBV18
CDR3 protein: ASSPDRGLGYGYT

V gene: TRBV7-9
CDR3 protein: ASSMGTRGVGDTQY

V gene: TRBV7-9
CDR3 protein: ASTLGAITAKNIQY

V gene: TRBV11-3
CDR3 protein: ASSLQNSRGAQDEQF